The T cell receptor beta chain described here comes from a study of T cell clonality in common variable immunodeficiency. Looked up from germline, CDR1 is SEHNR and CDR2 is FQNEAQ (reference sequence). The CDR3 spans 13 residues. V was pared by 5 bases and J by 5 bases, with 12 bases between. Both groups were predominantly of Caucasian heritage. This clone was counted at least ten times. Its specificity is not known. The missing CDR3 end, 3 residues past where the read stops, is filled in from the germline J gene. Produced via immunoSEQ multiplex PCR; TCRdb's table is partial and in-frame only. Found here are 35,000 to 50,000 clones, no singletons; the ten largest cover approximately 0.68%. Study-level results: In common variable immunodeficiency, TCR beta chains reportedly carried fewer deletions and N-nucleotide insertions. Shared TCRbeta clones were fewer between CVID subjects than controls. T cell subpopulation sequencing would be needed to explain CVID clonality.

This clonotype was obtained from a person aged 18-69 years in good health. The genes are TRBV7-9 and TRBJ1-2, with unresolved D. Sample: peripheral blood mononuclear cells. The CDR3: CASSLSGEYGYTF. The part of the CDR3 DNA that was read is TGTGCCAGCAGCCTAAGCGGGGAGTATGGC.